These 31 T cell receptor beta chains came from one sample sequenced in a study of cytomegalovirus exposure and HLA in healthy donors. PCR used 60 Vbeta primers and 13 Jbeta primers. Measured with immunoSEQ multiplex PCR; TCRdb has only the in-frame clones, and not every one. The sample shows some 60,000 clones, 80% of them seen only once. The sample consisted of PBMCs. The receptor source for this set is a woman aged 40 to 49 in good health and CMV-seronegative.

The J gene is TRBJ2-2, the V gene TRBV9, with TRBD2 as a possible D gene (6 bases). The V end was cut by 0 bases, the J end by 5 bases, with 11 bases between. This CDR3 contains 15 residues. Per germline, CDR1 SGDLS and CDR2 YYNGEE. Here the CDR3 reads CASSVAGRETGELFF. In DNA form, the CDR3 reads TGTGCCAGCAGCGTAGCCGGGAGAGAAACCGGGGAGCTGTTTTTT.

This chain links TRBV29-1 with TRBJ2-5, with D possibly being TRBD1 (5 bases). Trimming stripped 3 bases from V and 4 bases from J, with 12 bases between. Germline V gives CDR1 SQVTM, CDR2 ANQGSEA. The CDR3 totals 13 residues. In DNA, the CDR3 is TGCAGCGTTGACCCCACTGGGGCAGAGACCCAGTACTTC. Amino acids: CSVDPTGAETQYF.

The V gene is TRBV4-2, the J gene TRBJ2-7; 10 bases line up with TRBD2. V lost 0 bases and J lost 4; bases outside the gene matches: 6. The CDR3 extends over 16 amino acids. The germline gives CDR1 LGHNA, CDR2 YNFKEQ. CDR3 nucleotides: TGTGCCAGCAGCCAAGAGCTCCCTAGCGGGGGTTACGAGCAGTACTTC. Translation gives CASSQELPSGGYEQYF.

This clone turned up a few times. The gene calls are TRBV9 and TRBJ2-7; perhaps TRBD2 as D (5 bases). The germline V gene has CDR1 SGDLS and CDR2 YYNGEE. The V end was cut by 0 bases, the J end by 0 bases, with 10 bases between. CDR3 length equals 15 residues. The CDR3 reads CASSVGSAPSYEQYF. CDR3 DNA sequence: TGTGCCAGCAGCGTAGGTAGCGCTCCCTCCTACGAGCAGTACTTC.

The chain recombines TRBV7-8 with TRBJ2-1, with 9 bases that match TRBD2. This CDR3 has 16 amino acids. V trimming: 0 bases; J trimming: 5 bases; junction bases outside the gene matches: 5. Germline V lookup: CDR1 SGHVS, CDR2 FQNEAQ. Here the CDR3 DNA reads TGTGCCAGCAGCTTAGCACGGACTAGCGCCGACAATGAGCAGTTCTTC. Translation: CASSLARTSADNEQFF. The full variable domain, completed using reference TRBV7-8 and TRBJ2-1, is GAGVSQSPRYKVAKRGQDVALRCDPISGHVSLFWYQQALGQGPEFLTYFQNEAQLDKSGLPSDRFFAERPEGSVSTLKIQRTQQEDSAVYLCASSLARTSADNEQFFGPGTRLTVL.

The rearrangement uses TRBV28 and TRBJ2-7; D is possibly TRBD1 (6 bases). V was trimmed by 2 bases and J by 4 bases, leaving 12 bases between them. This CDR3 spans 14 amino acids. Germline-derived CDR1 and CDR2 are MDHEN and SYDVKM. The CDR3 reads CASSLRNRAYEQYF. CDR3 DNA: TGTGCCAGCAGTTTACGGAACAGGGCTTACGAGCAGTACTTC.

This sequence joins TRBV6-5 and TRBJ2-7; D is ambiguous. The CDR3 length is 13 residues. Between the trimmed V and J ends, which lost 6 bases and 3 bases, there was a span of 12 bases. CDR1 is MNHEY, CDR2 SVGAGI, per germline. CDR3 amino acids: CASSLSPGYEQYF. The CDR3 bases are TGTGCCAGCAGCCTTTCCCCGGGCTACGAGCAGTACTTC.

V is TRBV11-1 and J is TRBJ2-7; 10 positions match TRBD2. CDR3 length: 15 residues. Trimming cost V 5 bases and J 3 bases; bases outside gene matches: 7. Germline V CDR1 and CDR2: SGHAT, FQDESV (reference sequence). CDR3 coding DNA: TGTGCCAGCAGCCTGCTAGCGGGAGTACTCTACGAGCAGTACTTC. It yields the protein CASSLLAGVLYEQYF.

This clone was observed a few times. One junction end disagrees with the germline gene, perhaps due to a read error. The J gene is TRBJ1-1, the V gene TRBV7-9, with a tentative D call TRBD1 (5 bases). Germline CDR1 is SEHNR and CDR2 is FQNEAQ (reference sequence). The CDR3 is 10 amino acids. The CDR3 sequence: CSSSQGEAFF. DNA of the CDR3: TGTTCCAGCAGCCAGGGAGAAGCTTTCTTT.

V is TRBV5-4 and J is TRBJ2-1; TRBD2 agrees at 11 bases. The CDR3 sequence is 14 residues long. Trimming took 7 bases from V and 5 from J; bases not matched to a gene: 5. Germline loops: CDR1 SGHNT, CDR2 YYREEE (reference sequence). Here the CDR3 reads CASGGTSGNNEQFF. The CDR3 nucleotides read TGTGCCAGCGGGGGGACTAGCGGAAACAATGAGCAGTTCTTC. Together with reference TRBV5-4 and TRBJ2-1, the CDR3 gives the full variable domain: ETGVTQSPTHLIKTRGQQVTLRCSSQSGHNTVSWYQQALGQGPQFIFQYYREEENGRGNFPPRFSGLQFPNYSSELNVNALELDDSALYLCASGGTSGNNEQFFGPGTRLTVL.

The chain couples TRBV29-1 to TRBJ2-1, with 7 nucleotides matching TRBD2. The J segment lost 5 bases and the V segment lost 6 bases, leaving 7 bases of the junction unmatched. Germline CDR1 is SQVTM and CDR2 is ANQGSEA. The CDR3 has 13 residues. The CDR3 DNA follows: TGCAGCGTCCCGGGACTAACGAACAATGAGCAGTTCTTC. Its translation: CSVPGLTNNEQFF.

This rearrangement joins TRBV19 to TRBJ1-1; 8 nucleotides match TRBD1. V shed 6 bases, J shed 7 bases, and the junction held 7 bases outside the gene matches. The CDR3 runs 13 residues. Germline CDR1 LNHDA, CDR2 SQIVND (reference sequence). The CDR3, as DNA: TGTGCCAGTAGAGAAGACAGGGGCAATGAAGCTTTCTTT. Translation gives CASREDRGNEAFF.

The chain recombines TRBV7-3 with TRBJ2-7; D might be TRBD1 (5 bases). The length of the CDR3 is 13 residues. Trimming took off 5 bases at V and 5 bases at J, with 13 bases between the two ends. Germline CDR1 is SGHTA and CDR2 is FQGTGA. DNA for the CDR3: TGTGCCAGCAGCGCAGACAGCAGCGACGAGCAGTACTTC. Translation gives CASSADSSDEQYF.

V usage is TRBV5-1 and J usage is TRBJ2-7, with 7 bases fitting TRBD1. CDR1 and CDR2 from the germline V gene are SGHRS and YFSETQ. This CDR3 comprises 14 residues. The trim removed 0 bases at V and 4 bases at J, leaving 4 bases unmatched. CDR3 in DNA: TGCGCCAGCAGCTTGGTAGGGACAGAGTACGAGCAGTACTTC. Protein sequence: CASSLVGTEYEQYF.

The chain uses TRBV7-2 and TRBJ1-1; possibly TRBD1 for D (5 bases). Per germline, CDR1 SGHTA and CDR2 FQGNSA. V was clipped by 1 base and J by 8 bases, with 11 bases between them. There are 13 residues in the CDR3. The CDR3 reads CASSLEGEAEAFF. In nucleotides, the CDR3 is TGTGCCAGCAGCTTAGAAGGGGAGGCAGAAGCTTTCTTT.

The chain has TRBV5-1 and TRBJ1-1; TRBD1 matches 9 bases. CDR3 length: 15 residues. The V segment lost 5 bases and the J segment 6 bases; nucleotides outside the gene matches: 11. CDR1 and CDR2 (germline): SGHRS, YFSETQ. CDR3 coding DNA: TGCGCCAGCAGGGAACGGGACAGGGTTTTGGCTGAAGCTTTCTTT. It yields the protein CASRERDRVLAEAFF.

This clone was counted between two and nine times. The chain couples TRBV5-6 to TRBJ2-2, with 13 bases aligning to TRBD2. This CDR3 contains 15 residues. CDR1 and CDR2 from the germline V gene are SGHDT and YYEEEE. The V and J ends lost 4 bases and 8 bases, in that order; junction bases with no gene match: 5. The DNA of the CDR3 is TGTGCCAGCAGCCCGGGACTAGCGGGATGGGGGGAGCTGTTTTTT. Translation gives CASSPGLAGWGELFF.

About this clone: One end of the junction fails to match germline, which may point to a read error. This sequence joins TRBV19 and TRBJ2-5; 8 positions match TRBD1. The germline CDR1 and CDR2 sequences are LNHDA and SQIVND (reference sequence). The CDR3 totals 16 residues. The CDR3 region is CASSNQWTGLGETQYF. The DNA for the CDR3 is TGTGCCAGCAGTAACCAATGGACAGGGCTTGGAGAGACCCAGTACTTC.

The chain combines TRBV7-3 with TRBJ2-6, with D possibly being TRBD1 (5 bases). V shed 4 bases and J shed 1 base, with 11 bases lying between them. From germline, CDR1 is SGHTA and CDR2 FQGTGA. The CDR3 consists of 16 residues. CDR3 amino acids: CASSSHSGSGANVLTF. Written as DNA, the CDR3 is TGTGCCAGCAGCTCTCATTCAGGGTCTGGGGCCAACGTCCTGACTTTC.

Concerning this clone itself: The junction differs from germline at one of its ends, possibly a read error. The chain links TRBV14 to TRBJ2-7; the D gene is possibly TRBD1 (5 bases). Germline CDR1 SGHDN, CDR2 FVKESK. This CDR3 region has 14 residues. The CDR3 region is CASSQDHRIYERYF. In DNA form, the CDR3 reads TGTGCCAGCAGCCAAGATCACAGGATATACGAGCGGTACTTC.

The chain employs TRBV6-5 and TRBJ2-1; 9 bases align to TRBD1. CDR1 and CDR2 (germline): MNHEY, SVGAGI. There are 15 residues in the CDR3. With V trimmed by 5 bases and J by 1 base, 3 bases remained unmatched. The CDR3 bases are TGTGCCAGCAGTCCGGGACAGGGTTCCTACAATGAGCAGTTCTTC. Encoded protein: CASSPGQGSYNEQFF.

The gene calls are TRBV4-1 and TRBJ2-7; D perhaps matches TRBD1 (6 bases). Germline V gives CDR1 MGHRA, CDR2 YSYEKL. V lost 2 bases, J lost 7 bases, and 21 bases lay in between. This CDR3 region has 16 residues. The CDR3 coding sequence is TGCGCCAGCAGCCAAAGGCCCGGGACATCTTTGATTGAGCAGTACTTC. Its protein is CASSQRPGTSLIEQYF.

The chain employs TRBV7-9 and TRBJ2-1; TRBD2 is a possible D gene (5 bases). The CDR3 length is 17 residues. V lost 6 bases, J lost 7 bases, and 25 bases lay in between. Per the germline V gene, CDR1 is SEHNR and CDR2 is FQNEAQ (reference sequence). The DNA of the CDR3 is TGTGCCAGCAGAGGCTACGCGGCTAGCACTCATGGGAATGAGCAGTTCTTC. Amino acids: CASRGYAASTHGNEQFF.

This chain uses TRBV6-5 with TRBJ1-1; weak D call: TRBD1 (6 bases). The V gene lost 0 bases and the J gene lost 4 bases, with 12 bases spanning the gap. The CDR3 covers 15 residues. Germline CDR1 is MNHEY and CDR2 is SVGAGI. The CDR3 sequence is CASSYSGGRGTEAFF. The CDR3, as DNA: TGTGCCAGCAGTTACTCGGGGGGGCGCGGCACTGAAGCTTTCTTT.

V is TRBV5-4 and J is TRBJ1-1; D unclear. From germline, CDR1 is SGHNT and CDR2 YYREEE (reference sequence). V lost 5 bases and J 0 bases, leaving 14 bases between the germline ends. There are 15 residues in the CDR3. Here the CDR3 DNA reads TGTGCCAGCAGAGCGCCCGGGAACATGAACACTGAAGCTTTCTTT. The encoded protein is CASRAPGNMNTEAFF.

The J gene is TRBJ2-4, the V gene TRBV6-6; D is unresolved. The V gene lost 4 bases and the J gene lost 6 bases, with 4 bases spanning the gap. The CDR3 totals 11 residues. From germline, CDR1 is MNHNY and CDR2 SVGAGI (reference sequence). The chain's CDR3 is CASSLINIQYF. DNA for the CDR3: TGTGCCAGCAGTTTAATAAACATTCAGTACTTC.

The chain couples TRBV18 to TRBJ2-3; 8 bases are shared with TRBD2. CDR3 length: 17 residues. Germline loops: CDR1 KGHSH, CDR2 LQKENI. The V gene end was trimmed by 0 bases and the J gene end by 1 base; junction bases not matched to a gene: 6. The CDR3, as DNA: TGTGCCAGCTCACCACCCCCGGGAGGGCCGGGCACAGATACGCAGTATTTT. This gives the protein CASSPPPGGPGTDTQYF.

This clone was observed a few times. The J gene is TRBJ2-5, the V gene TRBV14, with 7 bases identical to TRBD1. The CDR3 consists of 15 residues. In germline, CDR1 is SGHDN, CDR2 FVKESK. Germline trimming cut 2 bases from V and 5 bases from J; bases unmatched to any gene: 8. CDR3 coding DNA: TGTGCCAGCAGCCAACAGGGACAGCTAACGGAGACCCAGTACTTC. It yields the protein CASSQQGQLTETQYF.

CDR3: CASSPLAGSYNEQFF. The CDR3 nucleotides are TGTGCCAGCAGTCCCCTAGCGGGATCCTACAATGAGCAGTTCTTC. V is TRBV28 and J is TRBJ2-1; 9 bases are shared with TRBD2. V lost 5 bases, J lost 1 base, and 3 bases stayed unmatched. CDR3 length: 15 residues. Germline-derived CDR1 and CDR2 are MDHEN and SYDVKM. The variable domain in full, with the rest retrieved from reference TRBV28 and TRBJ2-1, is DVKVTQSSRYLVKRTGEKVFLECVQDMDHENMFWYRQDPGLGLRLIYFSYDVKMKEKGDIPEGYSVSREKKERFSLILESASTNQTSMYLCASSPLAGSYNEQFFGPGTRLTVL.

Written as DNA, the CDR3 is TGCGCCAGCAGCAAAGGGACAGGGGATTACAATGAGCAGTTCTTC. This translates into CASSKGTGDYNEQFF. The rearrangement links TRBV4-1 to TRBJ2-1, with 10 positions matching TRBD1. Germline lookup yields CDR1 MGHRA and CDR2 YSYEKL. The CDR3 covers 15 residues. The V gene end was trimmed by 5 bases and the J gene end by 4 bases; junction bases not matched to a gene: 5.

CDR3 sequence: CASSVAGQDNEQFF. The CDR3 coding sequence is TGTGCCAGCAGCGTAGCCGGACAAGACAATGAGCAGTTCTTC. The chain couples TRBV9 to TRBJ2-1, with a weak D call TRBD1 (5 bases). The CDR3 sequence is 14 residues long. V gave up 0 bases and J gave up 5 bases, with 9 bases separating them. CDR1 and CDR2 from the germline V gene are SGDLS and YYNGEE.